The TCR beta chain described here comes from a study of CD8+ T cells in alopecia areata. General study results and limits: The study found that many expanded lesional clones persisted in scalp and blood during tofacitinib. More clonal than normal scalp was lesional scalp, particularly alopecia totalis/universalis.

A note on this clone: Its antigen is as yet unknown.

RNA was isolated and reverse transcribed to cDNA, the sequencing template. Only in-frame clones appear in the TCRdb table, and some are missing; sequencing was by immunoSEQ multiplex PCR. The sample yields around 86,000 clones, just over 70% seen once. Trimming removed 5 bases at V and 6 bases at J, with 11 bases between. Germline CDR1 is PRHDT and CDR2 is FYEKMQ (reference sequence). The CDR3 sequence is 13 residues long. The treatment denotes: oral pan-JAK inhibitor, 5-10 mg twice daily. The sample in question was CD8+ T cells sorted from blood, obtained at week 44, from a patient treated with tofacitinib. The clonotype originates from a human donor with alopecia areata. V is TRBV13 and J is TRBJ2-1, with D perhaps matching TRBD2 (6 bases). The CDR3 loop reads CASSAGEANEQFF. The CDR3 region has the DNA TGTGCCAGCAGCGCCGGGGAGGCCAATGAGCAGTTCTTC. The entire variable domain, with the rest obtained from reference TRBV13 and TRBJ2-1, is as follows: AAGVIQSPRHLIKEKRETATLKCYPIPRHDTVYWYQQGPGQDPQFLISFYEKMQSDKGSIPDRFSAQQFSDYHSELNMSSLELGDSALYFCASSAGEANEQFFGPGTRLTVL.